The 9 T cell receptor beta chains presented below share a single source sample, sequenced in a study of spatial heterogeneity in lung cancer. Time point in this sample: sample taken at primary tumor resection. Whole RNA from tumor, nontumor lung or frozen PBMC was sequenced unsorted. Each CDR3 protein gets one entry after TCRdb re-called the 5' RACE reads with MiXCR. This table has a few thousand distinct CDR3 sequences, about 53% appearing once. Here the sequenced sample was PBMCs, taken at surgery. The source is a female donor with early-stage non-small cell lung cancer.

Details on this clonotype: This beta chain was picked up by a library intended for alpha chains and is off target, so its count carries little meaning. V and J are TRBV5-1 and TRBJ2-1; a weak D match, TRBD1 (5 bases). The germline V and J ends were trimmed by 4 bases and 8 bases, with 10 bases remaining between them. Germline V CDR1 and CDR2: SGHRS, YFSETQ. CDR3 length equals 12 residues. As DNA, the CDR3 is TGCGCCAGCAGCGAGACAGCGTATGAGCAGTTCTTC. The encoded protein is CASSETAYEQFF.

As for this clonotype: Found in a library prepared for alpha chains, this beta chain is an off-target read, and its abundance has little meaning. The gene calls are TRBV5-1 and TRBJ2-1, with 10 bases that match TRBD2. Per germline, CDR1 SGHRS and CDR2 YFSETQ. This CDR3 comprises 17 residues. With V trimmed by 1 base and J by 4 bases, 8 bases remained unmatched. The CDR3 DNA is TGCGCCAGCAGCTTGAGCTCTAGCGGGAGTATATACAATGAGCAGTTCTTC. Translated, it gives CASSLSSSGSIYNEQFF.

A word on this clonotype: The library was designed around alpha chains, so this beta chain is a stray read whose abundance carries little weight. The chain uses TRBV28 and TRBJ1-2; D may be TRBD1 (6 bases). The germline V gene encodes CDR1 MDHEN and CDR2 SYDVKM. The CDR3 is made up of 12 amino acids. The CDR3 nucleotides read TGTGCGTTAAGACAGGATAACTATGGCTACACCTTC. The encoded protein is CALRQDNYGYTF.

Note on this clonotype: With the library built for alpha chains, this beta chain is off target and its frequency is not meaningful. For the CDR3, the DNA is TGTGCCAGCGAACTTGACAGGGCCGATTCAACCTTCGCCTACGAGCAGTACTTC. It yields the protein CASELDRADSTFAYEQYF. The chain joins TRBV5-4 to TRBJ2-7; 7 bases agree with TRBD1. The germline V gene encodes CDR1 SGHNT and CDR2 YYREEE (reference sequence). The CDR3 length is 18 residues. Trimming cost V 7 bases and J 2 bases; bases outside gene matches: 21.

This clonotype was counted once. This beta chain is a stray sequence in a library constructed for alpha chains; its clone size is not meaningful. This rearrangement joins TRBV24-1 to TRBJ2-1, with unresolved D. The CDR3 is made up of 11 amino acids. Germline lookup yields CDR1 KGHDR and CDR2 SFDVKD. Trimming took off 7 bases at V and 7 bases at J, with 7 bases between the two ends. This CDR3 is CATSFLNEQFF. CDR3 coding DNA: TGTGCCACCAGCTTCTTGAATGAGCAGTTCTTC.

The table lists this clonotype with a few counts. The library was built for alpha chains, so this beta chain is an off-target read and its size means little. The rearrangement uses TRBV24-1 and TRBJ2-7, with D uncertain. Germline loops: CDR1 KGHDR, CDR2 SFDVKD. CDR3 length equals 15 residues. Trimming cost V 2 bases and J 2 bases, with 12 bases left between them. This CDR3 reads CATSDSGPSTYEQYF. The CDR3, as DNA: TGTGCCACCAGTGATTCAGGACCCTCAACCTACGAGCAGTACTTC.

As to this clonotype: This beta chain is off target for a library built for alpha chains, so its abundance means little. The genes are TRBV7-3 and TRBJ2-1, with D perhaps assigned TRBD1 or TRBD2 (5 bases each). V was pared by 0 bases and J by 6 bases, with 18 bases between. Germline V gene lookup returns CDR1 SGHTA and CDR2 FQGTGA. The CDR3 contains 17 residues. The CDR3 bases are TGTGCCAGCAGCTTAACGGGACGGACGGCGTTTTTCAATGAGCAGTTCTTC. It translates to CASSLTGRTAFFNEQFF.

As for this clonotype: Little can be read into the size of this beta chain, an off-target read in a library designed for alpha chains. This chain uses TRBV20-1 with TRBJ2-3; D is undetermined. Germline-derived CDR1 and CDR2 are DFQATT and SNEGSKA (reference sequence). This CDR3 is 13 amino acids long. The V and J ends lost 5 bases and 6 bases respectively, with 15 bases between them. CDR3 in DNA: TGCAGTGCTGGTAAAACGGTGGGGGATACGCAGTATTTT. Its protein product is CSAGKTVGDTQYF.

This clonotype was recorded a few times. In a library made to pick up alpha chains, this beta chain is a stray read with a size that means little. The chain employs TRBV27 and TRBJ2-7; 11 bases map to TRBD2. J gave up 4 bases and V 1 base, and 3 bases lay outside the gene matches. The V gene's germline CDR1 is MNHEY and CDR2 SMNVEV (reference sequence). This CDR3 spans 15 amino acids. This chain's CDR3 is CASSLFASGRYEQYF. In DNA form, the CDR3 reads TGTGCCAGCAGTTTATTTGCTAGCGGGAGGTACGAGCAGTACTTC.